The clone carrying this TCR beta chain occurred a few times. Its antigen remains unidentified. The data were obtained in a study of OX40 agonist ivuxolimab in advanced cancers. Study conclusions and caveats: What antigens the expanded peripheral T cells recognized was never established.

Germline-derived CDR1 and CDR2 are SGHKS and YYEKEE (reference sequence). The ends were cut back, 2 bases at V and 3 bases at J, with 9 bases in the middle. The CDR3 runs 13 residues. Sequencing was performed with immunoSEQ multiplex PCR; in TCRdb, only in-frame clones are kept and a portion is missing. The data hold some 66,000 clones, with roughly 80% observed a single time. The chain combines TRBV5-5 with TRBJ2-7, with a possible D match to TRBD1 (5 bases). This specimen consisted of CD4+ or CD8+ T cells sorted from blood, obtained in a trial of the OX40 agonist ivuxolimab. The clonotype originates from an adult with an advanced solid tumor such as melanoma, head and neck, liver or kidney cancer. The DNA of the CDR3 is TGTGCCAGCAGCTTCCAGGGTTACTACGAGCAGTACTTC. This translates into CASSFQGYYEQYF. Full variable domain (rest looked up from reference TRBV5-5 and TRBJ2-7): DAGVTQSPTHLIKTRGQQVTLRCSPISGHKSVSWYQQVLGQGPQFIFQYYEKEERGRGNFPDRFSARQFPNYSSELNVNALLLGDSALYLCASSFQGYYEQYFGPGTRLTVT.